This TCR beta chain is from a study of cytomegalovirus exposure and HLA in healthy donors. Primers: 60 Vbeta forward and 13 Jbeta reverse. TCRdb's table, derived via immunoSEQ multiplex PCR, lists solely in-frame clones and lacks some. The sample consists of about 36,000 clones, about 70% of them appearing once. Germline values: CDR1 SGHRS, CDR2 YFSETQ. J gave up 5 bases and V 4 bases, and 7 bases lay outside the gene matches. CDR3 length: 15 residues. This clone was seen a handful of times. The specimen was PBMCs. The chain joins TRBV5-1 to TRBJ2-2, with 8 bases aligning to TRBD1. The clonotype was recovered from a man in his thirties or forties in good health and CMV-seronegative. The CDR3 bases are TGCGCCAGCAGCCCTAGACAGGGGTGGACCGGGGAGCTGTTTTTT. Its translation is CASSPRQGWTGELFF. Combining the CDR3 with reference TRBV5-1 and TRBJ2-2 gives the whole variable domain KAGVTQTPRYLIKTRGQQVTLSCSPISGHRSVSWYQQTPGQGLQFLFEYFSETQRNKGNFPGRFSGRQFSNSRSEMNVSTLELGDSALYLCASSPRQGWTGELFFGEGSRLTVL.